The clone carrying this TCR beta chain was seen more than once but under ten times. This sample was included in a study of regulatory T cells in long-lasting Graves disease. Specified time point: newly diagnosed GD, antithyroid drugs for less than 3 months. RNA extracted from PBMCs served as the sequencing template. Graves' disease diagnoses followed American Thyroid Association guidelines. Those enrolled as patients came out of an endocrinology department in Xi'an, China. The V end was cut by 1 base, the J end by 3 bases, with 10 bases between. Germline V gene sequence: CDR1 LGHDT, CDR2 YNNKEL (reference sequence). The CDR3 is 15 amino acids. Arm-PCR with iRepertoire HTBI primers amplified the CDR3 regions for these TCR beta libraries. From the multiplex PCR reads, TCRdb called clonotypes with MiXCR, one entry per CDR3 protein. The data hold around 450,000 distinct CDR3 sequences, with approximately 15% observed a single time.

The sample also formed part of further work on T cells in Graves' hyperthyroidism and ophthalmopathy. As that report states: Researchers defined stable Graves' hyperthyroidism as no ophthalmopathy progression within 18 months. The study used the HTBI primer set for a first-round RT-PCR of the TCR CDR3.

This clonotype was sampled from a woman in her forties with Graves disease. The sample consisted of peripheral blood mononuclear cells (PBMCs), taken at new diagnosis, from a patient treated with antithyroid drugs. V is TRBV3-1 and J is TRBJ1-3; maybe TRBD1 (5 bases). The CDR3 coding sequence is TGTGCCAGCAGCCAAGTAGGGGTGGGTGGAAACACCATATATTTT. Its protein is CASSQVGVGGNTIYF.